This T cell receptor beta chain was identified in a study of PD-1 blockade in classical Hodgkin lymphoma. Study information: Treatment was intravenous nivolumab, 3 mg/kg every 2 weeks, until progression.

The CDR3 is 14 amino acids. Germline CDR1 and CDR2: SGHNT and YENEEA. V shed 5 bases and J shed 0 bases, with 8 bases lying between them. Sequencing was performed with immunoSEQ multiplex PCR; in TCRdb, only in-frame clones are kept and a portion is missing. Of 29,000 or so clones listed, around 70% are singletons. Every patient experienced relapse after autologous stem cell transplantation, and brentuximab vedotin exposure varied. General observations from the study: Factors driving the repertoire differences, possibly disease activity or prior therapy, remain undefined. CD4+ TCR diversity climbed significantly by C4D1, unlike CD8+ TCR diversity.

For this clone: No antigen is known for it.

The sequence came from a human donor with classical Hodgkin lymphoma. V gene TRBV11-3 combines with J gene TRBJ1-3; D is undetermined. This specimen consisted of peripheral blood mononuclear cells (PBMCs), obtained before the second cycle of nivolumab. In nucleotides, the CDR3 is TGTGCCAGCAGCCCGACCTACTCTGGAAACACCATATATTTT. Its protein is CASSPTYSGNTIYF.